One T cell receptor beta chain is described in this entry. Repertoires were generated with immunoSEQ multiplex PCR, while TCRdb's copy carries only in-frame clones and drops some. The sample records under 90,000 clones, 85% to 95% being singletons. The CDR3 runs 12 residues. Looked up from germline, CDR1 is KGHSH and CDR2 is LQKENI. V lost 2 bases and J lost 5, with 6 bases in between. The data stem from a study of control samples from healthy donors and cancer patients. The chain recombines TRBV18 with TRBJ1-1, with unresolved D. The sequence came from a woman aged 60-70 years in good health. Sequenced input: blood. CDR3: CASSPDFTEAFF. The DNA of the CDR3 is TGTGCCAGCTCACCAGATTTTACTGAAGCTTTCTTT.